What follows are 29 T cell receptor beta chains derived from one specimen sequenced in a study of cytomegalovirus exposure and HLA in healthy donors. The PCR employed 60 Vbeta primers together with 13 Jbeta primers. Repertoires were generated with immunoSEQ multiplex PCR, while TCRdb's copy carries only in-frame clones and drops some. The table records about 130,000 clones, 70% to 90% of them present only once. The material sequenced was PBMCs. The receptors shown here come from a man aged 18 to 35 in good health and CMV-seropositive.

The rearrangement links TRBV27 to TRBJ2-7; D is perhaps TRBD2 (7 bases). V was cut by 7 bases and J by 5 bases, with 21 bases left in between. The CDR3 is 15 residues long. Germline V CDR1 and CDR2: MNHEY, SMNVEV (reference sequence). The CDR3 DNA is TGTGCCAGCAAGACGTCGGGGAGGGGGGTTGACGAGCAGTACTTC. It yields the protein CASKTSGRGVDEQYF.

This sequence joins TRBV12-5 and TRBJ1-1, with D perhaps matching TRBD1 (5 bases). The CDR3 is 13 residues long. Trimming removed 5 bases from V and 2 bases from J, with 9 bases in between. Germline loops: CDR1 LGHNT, CDR2 FRNRAP. CDR3 amino acids: CASGAGLNTEAFF. The CDR3 region has the DNA TGTGCTAGTGGTGCGGGGCTTAACACTGAAGCTTTCTTT.

V usage is TRBV19 and J usage is TRBJ1-2; 8 bases agree with TRBD1. After removal of 10 bases from V and 2 bases from J, the junction contained 12 bases not matched to a gene. This CDR3 is 15 amino acids long. Per germline, CDR1 LNHDA and CDR2 SQIVND (reference sequence). CDR3 region: CAIHRGARKNYGYTF. In DNA, the CDR3 is TGTGCCATACACAGGGGGGCGCGAAAAAACTATGGCTACACCTTC.

This rearrangement joins TRBV7-9 to TRBJ1-2, with D possibly TRBD1 on 5 matching bases. Germline V lookup: CDR1 SEHNR, CDR2 FQNEAQ (reference sequence). Trimming took 0 bases from V and 3 from J, leaving 14 bases between them. The CDR3 is 16 amino acids. The CDR3 sequence is CASSLAMSGKDYGYTF. CDR3 coding DNA: TGTGCCAGCAGCTTAGCGATGTCAGGGAAGGACTATGGCTACACCTTC.

The chain carries TRBV27 and TRBJ2-1; 9 bases map to TRBD2. This CDR3 region has 14 residues. With 5 bases clipped from V and 8 bases from J, the junction kept 7 bases outside the gene matches. Per the germline V gene, CDR1 is MNHEY and CDR2 is SMNVEV (reference sequence). CDR3 loop: CASSPGLAIHEQFF. The CDR3, as DNA: TGTGCCAGCAGTCCGGGACTAGCTATTCATGAGCAGTTCTTC.

Written as DNA, the CDR3 is TGTGCCAGCTCACCACGGGAAGGGGGCGGCTACACCTTC. It yields the protein CASSPREGGGYTF. The V and J genes are TRBV18 and TRBJ1-2, with 7 positions matching TRBD1. This CDR3 is 13 amino acids long. J was trimmed by 8 bases and V by 1 base; bases with no gene match: 4. CDR1 is KGHSH and CDR2 is LQKENI in the germline V gene.

This rearrangement joins TRBV5-4 to TRBJ2-1; D perhaps matches TRBD2 (6 bases). V shed 5 bases and J shed 2 bases, with 14 bases lying between them. CDR1 is SGHNT, CDR2 YYREEE, per germline (reference sequence). The CDR3 is made up of 15 amino acids. CDR3 DNA: TGTGCCAGCAGTCTAACTAGCACCCCCTACAATGAGCAGTTCTTC. Amino acids: CASSLTSTPYNEQFF.

This clone was found a few times. V usage is TRBV6-6 and J usage is TRBJ1-2; D remains ambiguous. This CDR3 contains 14 residues. In germline, CDR1 is MNHNY, CDR2 SVGAGI (reference sequence). Between the trimmed V and J ends, which lost 5 bases and 2 bases, there was a span of 12 bases. The CDR3 loop reads CASSPYTINYGYTF. CDR3 bases: TGTGCCAGCAGTCCGTACACGATAAACTATGGCTACACCTTC.

The V gene is TRBV7-8, the J gene TRBJ1-4, with a weak D call TRBD1 (5 bases). The CDR3 totals 16 residues. The V gene's germline CDR1 is SGHVS and CDR2 FQNEAQ. V was pared by 1 base and J by 3 bases, with 12 bases between. The CDR3 coding sequence is TGTGCCAGCAGCTTAGTTCCGGGGGGTTCTAATGAAAAACTGTTTTTT. It specifies CASSLVPGGSNEKLFF.

The J gene is TRBJ2-5, the V gene TRBV11-2; D is possibly TRBD2 (6 bases). Germline assignment: CDR1 SGHAT and CDR2 FQNNGV. V was clipped by 4 bases and J by 2 bases, with 17 bases between them. The CDR3 has 16 amino acids. For the CDR3, the DNA is TGTGCCAGCAGCTGGGGGGTGGGCGGCGGGCAAGAGACCCAGTACTTC. It yields the protein CASSWGVGGGQETQYF.

The chain couples TRBV5-4 to TRBJ1-1, with TRBD1 identical over 7 bases. CDR1 is SGHNT, CDR2 YYREEE, per germline (reference sequence). This CDR3 comprises 14 residues. With V trimmed by 3 bases and J by 2 bases, 4 bases remained unmatched. CDR3 bases: TGTGCCAGCAGCTCACAGGGGATCAACACTGAAGCTTTCTTT. Its protein product is CASSSQGINTEAFF.

This chain connects TRBV30 to TRBJ2-4; TRBD2 aligns across 15 bases. CDR3 length: 16 amino acids. The germline CDR1 and CDR2 sequences are GTSNPN and SVGIG (reference sequence). V gave up 6 bases and J gave up 7 bases; unmatched junction bases: 10. This chain's CDR3 is CACARGLAGGGNIQYF. CDR3 nucleotide sequence: TGTGCCTGCGCACGGGGACTAGCGGGGGGAGGGAACATTCAGTACTTC.

The CDR3 bases are TGTGCCAGCGGCCCGAACAGAATGAGCTCCTACGAGCAGTACTTC. It encodes CASGPNRMSSYEQYF. This chain connects TRBV6-6 to TRBJ2-7; D is unresolved. Germline CDR1 and CDR2: MNHNY and SVGAGI (reference sequence). V was cut by 8 bases and J by 0 bases, with 17 bases left in between. This CDR3 is 15 amino acids long.

This clone was picked up one time. The rearrangement links TRBV6-1 to TRBJ2-3; D unresolved. The CDR3 consists of 16 residues. CDR1 and CDR2 (germline): MNHNS, SASEGT. The V end lost 4 bases, the J end lost 0 bases, and 14 bases lay between the germline ends. The CDR3 sequence is CASSALLRTSTDTQYF. CDR3 in DNA: TGTGCCAGCAGTGCCCTCCTAAGAACTAGCACAGATACGCAGTATTTT.

This clone has a single count. V gene TRBV10-3 combines with J gene TRBJ2-1; D is ambiguous. This CDR3 comprises 14 residues. Trimming stripped 2 bases from V and 8 bases from J, with 13 bases between. Per germline, CDR1 ENHRY and CDR2 SYGVKD. The CDR3 sequence is CAISELDLGDEQFF. The DNA of the CDR3 is TGTGCCATCAGTGAGCTGGATTTGGGCGATGAGCAGTTCTTC.

The chain links TRBV5-1 to TRBJ1-1, with D perhaps TRBD1 (5 bases). Germline V gene data show CDR1 as SGHRS and CDR2 as YFSETQ. Trimming left V 2 bases short and J 5 bases short, with 19 bases between. This CDR3 has 16 amino acids. The CDR3: CASSFYPRWGETEAFF. CDR3 in DNA: TGCGCCAGCAGCTTTTACCCGAGATGGGGGGAGACTGAAGCTTTCTTT.

The V and J genes are TRBV27 and TRBJ2-1; D perhaps matches TRBD2 (7 bases). V gave up 6 bases and J gave up 6 bases, with 12 bases separating them. This CDR3 comprises 13 residues. The germline V gene has CDR1 MNHEY and CDR2 SMNVEV (reference sequence). The DNA for the CDR3 is TGTGCCAGCAGAGGGGGGGCCTTCAATGAGCAGTTCTTC. Protein sequence: CASRGGAFNEQFF.

This CDR3 is CASSLDIGGASDEQFF. The CDR3 DNA follows: TGCGCCAGCAGCTTGGACATAGGGGGGGCCTCGGATGAGCAGTTCTTC. V and J are TRBV5-1 and TRBJ2-1; TRBD2 might be the D (7 bases). V lost 0 bases to trimming and J lost 8 bases, with 18 bases between them. Germline V gives CDR1 SGHRS, CDR2 YFSETQ. This CDR3 region has 16 residues.

This rearrangement joins TRBV9 to TRBJ2-2; D gene unclear. Germline V CDR1 and CDR2: SGDLS, YYNGEE. This CDR3 contains 17 residues. V was pared by 0 bases and J by 7 bases, with 19 bases between. The CDR3 bases are TGTGCCAGCAGCGTAGGTCTCAGGCCCGATGGTAACGGGGAGCTGTTTTTT. As protein: CASSVGLRPDGNGELFF.

The chain carries TRBV7-9 and TRBJ1-5, with 8 bases identical to TRBD1. The germline CDR1 and CDR2 sequences are SEHNR and FQNEAQ (reference sequence). The CDR3 has 17 amino acids. Trimming at V came to 6 bases and at J to 6 bases, leaving 16 bases not matched to a gene. The CDR3 loop reads CASRIAKRTGPFQPQHF. The CDR3 DNA sequence: TGTGCCAGCAGGATAGCAAAACGGACAGGGCCTTTTCAGCCCCAGCATTTT.

The gene calls are TRBV10-1 and TRBJ2-2, with D hard to call. CDR1 and CDR2 from the germline V gene are WNHNN and SYGVQD (reference sequence). This CDR3 is 13 amino acids long. The V end lost 6 bases, the J end lost 5 bases, and 10 bases lay between the germline ends. CDR3 in amino acids: CASRIDGTGELFF. The CDR3 DNA is TGCGCCAGCAGGATAGACGGGACCGGGGAGCTGTTTTTT.

The rearrangement links TRBV27 to TRBJ2-5; 7 bases map to TRBD1. With V trimmed by 4 bases and J by 5 bases, 10 bases remained unmatched. Germline CDR1 MNHEY, CDR2 SMNVEV (reference sequence). The CDR3 covers 15 residues. The DNA of the CDR3 is TGTGCCAGCAGTTCCGGGACAGCGACTTCTGAGACCCAGTACTTC. This gives the protein CASSSGTATSETQYF.

The chain has TRBV5-8 and TRBJ1-5; 9 bases map to TRBD1. This CDR3 contains 15 residues. The germline V gene has CDR1 SGHTS and CDR2 YDEGEE. With 6 bases clipped from V and 6 bases from J, the junction kept 10 bases outside the gene matches. The CDR3 coding sequence is TGTGCCAGCACATACCAGGGACAGGGTAGTCAGCCCCAGCATTTT. Residues: CASTYQGQGSQPQHF.

This clone occurred a few times. The V gene is TRBV5-4, the J gene TRBJ2-5; the match to TRBD2 covers 12 bases. The CDR3 totals 16 residues. Germline CDR1 and CDR2: SGHNT and YYREEE (reference sequence). Trimming cost V 2 bases and J 5 bases; bases outside gene matches: 7. This CDR3 reads CASSLLAGGHLETQYF. CDR3 sequence (DNA): TGTGCCAGCAGCTTACTAGCGGGGGGCCATTTGGAGACCCAGTACTTC.

The chain employs TRBV21-1 and TRBJ2-7; the listed D gene, TRBD1, was not tested against the DNA. TRBV21-1 is reported as a pseudogene. The CDR3 consists of 15 residues. CDR3 DNA: TGTGCCAGCAGCAAAGTACCGCCAGGGGGATACGAGCAGTACTTC. Its translation is CASSKVPPGGYEQYF.

The chain uses TRBV28 and TRBJ2-1; the D gene is possibly TRBD1 (7 bases). Germline V CDR1 and CDR2: MDHEN, SYDVKM. Trimming pared 6 bases from V and 2 bases from J, leaving 17 bases between. This CDR3 contains 16 residues. The CDR3 sequence: CASSLARRGPYNEQFF. The DNA of the CDR3 is TGTGCCAGCAGCTTAGCCCGGAGGGGGCCCTACAATGAGCAGTTCTTC.

The chain has TRBV10-3 and TRBJ2-3; possible D gene TRBD2, 7 bases. The ends were cut back, 8 bases at V and 0 bases at J, with 18 bases in the middle. CDR3 length: 16 amino acids. Germline V lookup: CDR1 ENHRY, CDR2 SYGVKD. In DNA form, the CDR3 reads TGTGCCATCCACCCCGTGGGGGGGGCTAGCACAGATACGCAGTATTTT. Its translation: CAIHPVGGASTDTQYF.

The chain combines TRBV5-6 with TRBJ2-2; weak D call: TRBD2 (7 bases). V was trimmed by 2 bases and J by 4 bases, leaving 9 bases between them. The CDR3 totals 14 residues. Per the germline V gene, CDR1 is SGHDT and CDR2 is YYEEEE. CDR3 loop: CASSFGGATGELFF. The DNA for the CDR3 is TGTGCCAGCAGCTTTGGGGGGGCCACCGGGGAGCTGTTTTTT.

The J gene is TRBJ2-7, the V gene TRBV9, with a tentative D call TRBD1 (6 bases). Germline V lookup: CDR1 SGDLS, CDR2 YYNGEE. The V end lost 4 bases, the J end lost 2 bases, and 25 bases lay between the germline ends. CDR3 size: 18 residues. The CDR3 sequence: CASSLGAAASEGAYEQYF. CDR3 in DNA: TGTGCCAGCAGCCTAGGGGCAGCTGCTTCCGAGGGGGCCTACGAGCAGTACTTC.